The sequence of this T cell receptor beta chain was determined in a study of blood T cells in healthy people across ages. This CDR3 contains 13 residues. V lost 0 bases, J lost 9 bases, and 9 bases lay in between. CDR1 MNHNS and CDR2 SASEGT come from the germline V gene. Through a sample-barcoded 5' primer and a J-beta primer mix, a second PCR was run for roughly 6 to 11 cycles. One entry per CDR3 protein results from TCRdb running MiXCR on the 5' RACE reads. This table has roughly 2 million distinct CDR3 sequences, approximately 50% appearing once. J is TRBJ2-1 and V is TRBV6-1, with D hard to call. The TCR comes from a woman in her 40s in good health. The source material was blood. The CDR3 coding sequence is TGTGCCAGCAGTGAAGCGTCTATTGCTGAGCAGTTCTTC. Translated, it gives CASSEASIAEQFF.